A single sample gave rise to the 23 T cell receptor beta chains below, sequenced in a study of shared clonotypes between healthy human individuals. Assay used: immunoSEQ multiplex PCR; TCRdb lists only in-frame clones, some missing. The data show some 2.1 million clones, 93% seen once. Naive-designated CD8 cells lacked CD45RO, were positively enriched for CCR7, and omitted terminally differentiated effector memory CD45RA+ cells. The sequencing input was naive CD8+ T cells from PBMCs. The origin of the receptors is a man aged 18 to 29 in good health. Some clones in this sample may be carry-over from other donors' samples.

This clone was counted only a few times. This chain connects TRBV7-3 to TRBJ2-3; D ambiguous. In germline, CDR1 is SGHTA, CDR2 FQGTGA. V was shortened by 6 bases and J by 1 base, with 2 bases between the two germline ends. The length of the CDR3 is 11 residues. The CDR3 reads CASRGTDTQYF. Here the CDR3 DNA reads TGTGCCAGCAGGGGCACAGATACGCAGTATTTT.

The V call is TRBV10-1, the J call TRBJ2-1; unclear D gene. The CDR3 extends over 14 amino acids. V lost 5 bases and J 7 bases, leaving 15 bases between the germline ends. Germline V gene sequence: CDR1 WNHNN, CDR2 SYGVQD (reference sequence). The CDR3 nucleotides are TGCGCCAGCAGTCTAGACGGTCTCGGGAATGAGCAGTTCTTC. Encoded protein: CASSLDGLGNEQFF.

This chain links TRBV28 with TRBJ2-7; D is unresolved. Between the trimmed V and J ends, which lost 1 base and 6 bases, there was a span of 10 bases. This CDR3 contains 13 residues. CDR1 and CDR2 (germline): MDHEN, SYDVKM. CDR3 sequence (DNA): TGTGCCAGCAGTTTATTATCAGGAGTCGAGCAGTACTTC. Protein sequence: CASSLLSGVEQYF.

The chain links TRBV10-1 to TRBJ2-7; no firm D call. Trimming shortened V by 2 bases and J by 2 bases, and 10 bases separated the two germline ends. The V gene's germline CDR1 is WNHNN and CDR2 SYGVQD (reference sequence). This CDR3 spans 14 amino acids. The CDR3: CASSEGPLPYEQYF. DNA for the CDR3: TGCGCCAGCAGTGAGGGACCTCTCCCCTACGAGCAGTACTTC.

The chain is built from TRBV5-8 and TRBJ2-7; weak D call: TRBD1 (5 bases). Trimming pared 2 bases from V and 0 bases from J, leaving 9 bases between. The CDR3 spans 14 residues. The germline CDR1 and CDR2 sequences are SGHTS and YDEGEE. The CDR3 loop is CASSFQGSSYEQYF. The DNA for the CDR3 is TGTGCCAGCAGCTTTCAGGGTAGCTCCTACGAGCAGTACTTC.

The rearrangement links TRBV5-1 to TRBJ2-5; 8 nucleotides align to TRBD2. The junction had 7 bases not matched to a gene; V was cut back by 4 bases and J by 2 bases. The germline V gene has CDR1 SGHRS and CDR2 YFSETQ. This CDR3 has 15 residues. CDR3 region: CASSRTREVQETQYF. DNA of the CDR3: TGCGCCAGCAGCCGGACGCGGGAGGTACAAGAGACCCAGTACTTC.

The rearrangement links TRBV6-4 to TRBJ2-1; 9 nucleotides line up with TRBD2. The V gene's germline CDR1 is MRHNA and CDR2 SNTAGT. The CDR3 has 15 amino acids. Trimming removed 7 bases from V and 7 bases from J; junction bases left unmatched: 11. In nucleotides, the CDR3 is TGTGCCAGCATTATACTAGCGGGTCGACGGAATGAGCAGTTCTTC. It specifies CASIILAGRRNEQFF.

The genes are TRBV29-1 and TRBJ1-1; no reliable D call. Trimming took off 4 bases at V and 5 bases at J, with 8 bases between the two ends. This CDR3 is 11 amino acids long. CDR1 is SQVTM and CDR2 is ANQGSEA in the germline V gene. DNA for the CDR3: TGCAGCGTTGGCTTTGTTACTGAAGCTTTCTTT. Translated: CSVGFVTEAFF.

The chain couples TRBV6-5 to TRBJ1-1; D call uncertain. The CDR3 has 15 residues. Germline loops: CDR1 MNHEY, CDR2 SVGAGI. Trimming pared 6 bases from V and 5 bases from J, leaving 19 bases between. CDR3 DNA sequence: TGTGCCAGCAGAAACCCCTCCGGGATGAGGACTGAAGCTTTCTTT. As protein: CASRNPSGMRTEAFF.

V is TRBV9 and J is TRBJ2-5; TRBD1 or TRBD2 may be the D gene (5 bases each). The CDR3 spans 13 residues. Germline CDR1 is SGDLS and CDR2 is YYNGEE. Trimming stripped 4 bases from V and 3 bases from J, with 10 bases between. As DNA, the CDR3 is TGTGCCAGCAGCCCCGGGGCGGAAGAGACCCAGTACTTC. Amino acids: CASSPGAEETQYF. The complete variable domain, with remaining parts taken from reference TRBV9 and TRBJ2-5, reads DSGVTQTPKHLITATGQRVTLRCSPRSGDLSVYWYQQSLDQGLQFLIQYYNGEERAKGNILERFSAQQFPDLHSELNLSSLELGDSALYFCASSPGAEETQYFGPGTRLLVL.

J is TRBJ2-7 and V is TRBV4-2, with TRBD1 as a possible D gene (6 bases). The V gene lost 3 bases and the J gene lost 3 bases, with 27 bases spanning the gap. This CDR3 spans 19 amino acids. Germline V lookup: CDR1 LGHNA, CDR2 YNFKEQ. The CDR3 sequence: CASSQMGTRPTRGSYEQYF. The CDR3 DNA reads as TGTGCCAGCAGCCAGATGGGCACGCGTCCGACGAGGGGGAGCTACGAGCAGTACTTC.

V is TRBV2 and J is TRBJ2-7; D might be TRBD1 (5 bases). Trimming pared 3 bases from V and 2 bases from J, leaving 17 bases between. CDR1 SNHLY and CDR2 FYNNEI come from the germline V gene. CDR3 size: 16 residues. This CDR3 reads CASSDDSGKSTYEQYF. CDR3 DNA sequence: TGTGCCAGCAGTGACGATTCAGGGAAGTCAACCTACGAGCAGTACTTC.

This clone appeared once. The rearrangement uses TRBV27 and TRBJ1-4; a weak D match, TRBD1 (5 bases). Germline lookup yields CDR1 MNHEY and CDR2 SMNVEV (reference sequence). V lost 9 bases to trimming and J lost 8 bases, with 28 bases between them. This CDR3 has 17 residues. DNA for the CDR3: TGTGCCAGTAAAATTATCGGCCCGGGACCGTATGAAGAAAAACTGTTTTTT. This sequence encodes CASKIIGPGPYEEKLFF.

V is TRBV7-2 and J is TRBJ2-4; no definite D call. The V gene lost 5 bases and the J gene lost 9 bases, with 8 bases spanning the gap. The CDR3 has 11 residues. The germline V gene has CDR1 SGHTA and CDR2 FQGNSA. The chain's CDR3 is CASSPRGIQYF. DNA of the CDR3: TGTGCCAGCAGCCCCCGAGGCATTCAGTACTTC. Complete variable domain (other parts from reference TRBV7-2 and TRBJ2-4): GAGVSQSPSNKVTEKGKDVELRCDPISGHTALYWYRQSLGQGLEFLIYFQGNSAPDKSGLPSDRFSAERTGGSVSTLTIQRTQQEDSAVYLCASSPRGIQYFGAGTRLSVL.

This clone appeared once. The V gene is TRBV19, the J gene TRBJ1-1; D unresolved. V was pared by 0 bases and J by 5 bases, with 16 bases between. The CDR3 loop spans 16 amino acids. From germline, CDR1 is LNHDA and CDR2 SQIVND (reference sequence). The CDR3 sequence is CASSIEIGLVGTEAFF. The CDR3 DNA reads TGTGCCAGTAGTATAGAGATTGGCTTGGTGGGGACTGAAGCTTTCTTT.

This rearrangement joins TRBV28 to TRBJ2-3; 10 positions agree with TRBD2. V dropped 1 base and J dropped 2; count of bases not matched to a gene: 9. The CDR3 contains 18 residues. Germline V gene lookup returns CDR1 MDHEN and CDR2 SYDVKM. The CDR3 spells CASSLYPSSGRATDTQYF. CDR3 nucleotides: TGTGCCAGCAGTTTATACCCCTCAAGCGGGAGGGCCACAGATACGCAGTATTTT.

DNA of the CDR3: TGTGCCAGCAGTTTTGTCCTAGCGGGAGGGCCAGCCAATGAGCAGTTCTTC. Its protein product is CASSFVLAGGPANEQFF. The J gene is TRBJ2-1, the V gene TRBV27; 12 nucleotides match TRBD2. V dropped 3 bases and J dropped 6; count of bases not matched to a gene: 9. Germline V lookup: CDR1 MNHEY, CDR2 SMNVEV (reference sequence). CDR3 length: 17 residues.

This rearrangement joins TRBV19 to TRBJ2-1; D not certain. Between the trimmed V and J ends, which lost 6 bases and 4 bases, there was a span of 10 bases. The CDR3 length is 13 residues. Germline V CDR1 and CDR2: LNHDA, SQIVND (reference sequence). The CDR3 loop reads CASSPQLYNEQFF. The CDR3, as DNA: TGTGCCAGTAGCCCCCAGCTTTACAATGAGCAGTTCTTC.

This clone was recorded once. This sequence joins TRBV7-6 and TRBJ1-1; D gene ambiguous. V was trimmed by 5 bases and J by 1 base, leaving 17 bases between them. Germline V gene lookup returns CDR1 SGHVS and CDR2 FNYEAQ. This CDR3 is 16 amino acids long. The CDR3 protein is CASSLSRVNRNTEAFF. For the CDR3, the DNA is TGTGCCAGCAGCCTCTCGCGGGTGAACAGGAACACTGAAGCTTTCTTT.

The chain carries TRBV21-1 and TRBJ2-5; the tabulated D call, TRBD2, remains unverified against the DNA. TRBV21-1 is given as a pseudogene. The length of the CDR3 is 12 residues. The CDR3 reads CASSTRRETQYF. In nucleotides, the CDR3 is TGTGCCAGCAGCACGCGGCGGGAGACCCAGTACTTC.

The chain recombines TRBV19 with TRBJ1-4, with D maybe TRBD1 (5 bases). Germline CDR1 and CDR2: LNHDA and SQIVND (reference sequence). Trimming took 7 bases from V and 7 from J, leaving 19 bases between them. The CDR3 is 15 residues long. The DNA of the CDR3 is TGTGCCAGTAACCTTTCGGGACGGAAAGTTGAAAAACTGTTTTTT. Protein: CASNLSGRKVEKLFF.

The chain is built from TRBV10-3 and TRBJ2-1; 11 bases match TRBD2. The CDR3 runs 16 residues. The V segment lost 4 bases and the J segment 4 bases; nucleotides outside the gene matches: 6. CDR1 is ENHRY and CDR2 is SYGVKD in the germline V gene. The CDR3 sequence is CAISGTTSGAYNEQFF. In nucleotides, the CDR3 is TGTGCCATCAGTGGGACGACTAGCGGGGCATACAATGAGCAGTTCTTC.

J is TRBJ2-7 and V is TRBV27; possibly TRBD2 for D (5 bases). The CDR3 runs to 16 residues. Trimming took off 6 bases at V and 6 bases at J, with 24 bases between the two ends. CDR1 MNHEY and CDR2 SMNVEV come from the germline V gene (reference sequence). The CDR3 is CASSPGGLGALGEQYF. The CDR3 region has the DNA TGTGCCAGCAGCCCAGGAGGTCTTGGAGCGCTGGGCGAGCAGTACTTC.